Below are 24 T cell receptor beta chains sequenced from a single sample in a study of blood T cell repertoires in COVID-19. The repertoire was sequenced with immunoSEQ multiplex PCR; TCRdb's copy has only in-frame clones and lacks some. The data show 300,000 or so clones, 86% seen once. The specimen was peripheral blood. Receptors were obtained from a woman aged 45-59 years with acute or convalescent COVID-19.

V and J are TRBV14 and TRBJ2-7, with 7 bases aligning to TRBD1. This CDR3 comprises 14 residues. Trimming removed 5 bases from V and 0 bases from J; junction bases left unmatched: 4. Germline V gene lookup returns CDR1 SGHDN and CDR2 FVKESK. The CDR3 loop reads CASSYRTGSYEQYF. CDR3 bases: TGTGCCAGCAGCTATCGGACAGGCTCCTACGAGCAGTACTTC.

The gene calls are TRBV6-2 or TRBV6-3 and TRBJ2-7; possible D gene TRBD1, 7 bases. Between the trimmed V and J ends, which lost 3 bases and 1 base, there was a span of 13 bases. Germline V gene sequence: CDR1 MNHEY, CDR2 SVGEGT. The CDR3 length is 15 residues. This chain's CDR3 is CASSYDQGGSYEQYF. The CDR3, as DNA: TGTGCCAGCAGTTATGATCAGGGGGGTTCCTACGAGCAGTACTTC.

As DNA, the CDR3 is TGTGCCAGCAGCTTGTCGCAGGCCTACGAGCAGTACTTC. Translated, it gives CASSLSQAYEQYF. V and J are TRBV5-5 and TRBJ2-7, with D uncertain. The CDR3 extends over 13 amino acids. Germline V lookup: CDR1 SGHKS, CDR2 YYEKEE (reference sequence). Trimming cost V 1 base and J 2 bases, with 7 bases left between them.

The chain is built from TRBV5-1 and TRBJ1-4; 7 bases align to TRBD1. The CDR3 runs 15 residues. Germline CDR1 is SGHRS and CDR2 is YFSETQ. After removal of 5 bases from V and 6 bases from J, the junction contained 10 bases not matched to a gene. The CDR3 sequence is CASRLTGSPYEKLFF. The DNA of the CDR3 is TGCGCCAGCAGGCTGACAGGGTCCCCGTATGAAAAACTGTTTTTT. The variable domain in full, with the rest retrieved from reference TRBV5-1 and TRBJ1-4, is KAGVTQTPRYLIKTRGQQVTLSCSPISGHRSVSWYQQTPGQGLQFLFEYFSETQRNKGNFPGRFSGRQFSNSRSEMNVSTLELGDSALYLCASRLTGSPYEKLFFGSGTQLSVL.

The rearrangement joins TRBV9 to TRBJ1-6, with D maybe TRBD1 (5 bases). CDR1 and CDR2 from the germline V gene are SGDLS and YYNGEE. This CDR3 region has 19 residues. Trimming removed 4 bases from V and 10 bases from J, with 30 bases in between. The CDR3 region is CASSSREGFFAGRVSPLHF. CDR3 nucleotides: TGTGCCAGCAGCTCGAGGGAGGGGTTCTTTGCCGGACGGGTCTCACCCCTCCACTTT.

The chain employs TRBV7-9 and TRBJ1-5; no definite D call. Germline CDR1 and CDR2: SEHNR and FQNEAQ (reference sequence). Trimming cost V 4 bases and J 7 bases, with 8 bases left between them. The CDR3 contains 12 residues. In nucleotides, the CDR3 is TGTGCCAGCAGCTATCATCGGCAGCCCCAGCATTTT. It is translated as CASSYHRQPQHF.

The chain links TRBV9 to TRBJ2-5; 8 bases are a match to TRBD1. J was trimmed by 4 bases and V by 5 bases; bases with no gene match: 4. The CDR3 covers 13 residues. In germline, CDR1 is SGDLS, CDR2 YYNGEE. CDR3 protein: CASSTGQGETQYF. In DNA form, the CDR3 reads TGTGCCAGCAGTACAGGACAGGGAGAGACCCAGTACTTC.

V and J are TRBV28 and TRBJ2-3; TRBD1 is a possible D gene (5 bases). This CDR3 region has 16 residues. Germline loops: CDR1 MDHEN, CDR2 SYDVKM. V was pared by 4 bases and J by 1 base, with 15 bases between. Here the CDR3 reads CASSSNQGSRTDTQYF. The CDR3, as DNA: TGTGCCAGCAGTTCAAATCAGGGTAGCCGCACAGATACGCAGTATTTT.

The rearrangement joins TRBV7-9 to TRBJ1-1; 10 nucleotides agree with TRBD1. Germline values: CDR1 SEHNR, CDR2 FQNEAQ (reference sequence). This CDR3 contains 15 residues. The V and J ends lost 4 bases and 4 bases, in that order; junction bases with no gene match: 6. The CDR3 region is CASSWGQGMVTEAFF. CDR3 in DNA: TGTGCCAGCAGCTGGGGACAGGGGATGGTCACTGAAGCTTTCTTT.

The CDR3 sequence: CASSFSGNQPQHF. The CDR3 DNA reads as TGTGCCAGCAGTTTCAGTGGCAATCAGCCCCAGCATTTT. J is TRBJ1-5 and V is TRBV27; D is unresolved. Looked up from germline, CDR1 is MNHEY and CDR2 is SMNVEV (reference sequence). The V and J ends lost 3 bases and 2 bases respectively, with 5 bases between them. This CDR3 spans 13 amino acids.

The table lists this clone with a count of one. The V and J genes are TRBV30 and TRBJ2-3, with TRBD1 identical over 9 bases. This CDR3 is built from 15 residues. Trimming took 2 bases from V and 2 from J; bases not matched to a gene: 5. CDR1 GTSNPN and CDR2 SVGIG come from the germline V gene (reference sequence). The CDR3 protein is CAWSIGTGPTDTQYF. CDR3 DNA: TGTGCCTGGAGTATAGGGACAGGGCCCACAGATACGCAGTATTTT.

V is TRBV28 and J is TRBJ2-7, with TRBD2 matching over 11 bases. V lost 4 bases and J lost 2; bases outside the gene matches: 7. This CDR3 comprises 16 residues. The V gene's germline CDR1 is MDHEN and CDR2 SYDVKM. CDR3 coding DNA: TGTGCCAGCAGTTCCCGGACTAGCGGGCGTACCTACGAGCAGTACTTC. Its protein is CASSSRTSGRTYEQYF.

CDR3 protein: CASSLAAGGWDEQYF. As DNA, the CDR3 is TGTGCCAGCAGCTTGGCGGCCGGGGGGTGGGACGAGCAGTACTTC. The genes are TRBV5-6 and TRBJ2-7; 7 bases fit TRBD2. With 0 bases clipped from V and 5 bases from J, the junction kept 8 bases outside the gene matches. The CDR3 is made up of 15 amino acids. In germline, CDR1 is SGHDT, CDR2 YYEEEE.

The genes are TRBV27 and TRBJ2-5, with TRBD2 matching over 8 bases. This CDR3 region has 15 residues. Germline CDR1 is MNHEY and CDR2 is SMNVEV (reference sequence). V trimming: 2 bases; J trimming: 5 bases; junction bases outside the gene matches: 7. The CDR3 reads CASSLMGLEGETQYF. The CDR3 coding sequence is TGTGCCAGCAGTTTAATGGGACTAGAGGGGGAGACCCAGTACTTC.

This clone is a singleton in its sample. The rearrangement uses TRBV28 and TRBJ1-4; no reliable D call. The CDR3 totals 14 residues. The germline gives CDR1 MDHEN, CDR2 SYDVKM. Trimming left V 3 bases short and J 0 bases short, with 5 bases between. The CDR3 protein is CASSLHTTNEKLFF. The CDR3 nucleotides are TGTGCCAGCAGTTTGCACACAACTAATGAAAAACTGTTTTTT. Variable domain in full (rest from reference TRBV28 and TRBJ1-4): DVKVTQSSRYLVKRTGEKVFLECVQDMDHENMFWYRQDPGLGLRLIYFSYDVKMKEKGDIPEGYSVSREKKERFSLILESASTNQTSMYLCASSLHTTNEKLFFGSGTQLSVL.

The rearrangement links TRBV24-1 to TRBJ2-2; D might be TRBD2 (6 bases). Trimming took 1 base from V and 3 from J, leaving 14 bases between them. Germline values: CDR1 KGHDR, CDR2 SFDVKD. This CDR3 has 17 amino acids. In nucleotides, the CDR3 is TGTGCCACCAGTGATTTAGGGCGGGGAAGGGACACCGGGGAGCTGTTTTTT. Protein: CATSDLGRGRDTGELFF.

The rearrangement joins TRBV7-9 to TRBJ2-1, with 11 bases aligning to TRBD2. Per the germline V gene, CDR1 is SEHNR and CDR2 is FQNEAQ (reference sequence). The CDR3 covers 20 residues. J gave up 0 bases and V 5 bases, and 15 bases lay outside the gene matches. The CDR3 reads CASSTLLNSGRALSYNEQFF. CDR3 in DNA: TGTGCCAGCAGCACACTTCTGAATAGCGGGAGGGCCCTCTCCTACAATGAGCAGTTCTTC.

The gene calls are TRBV27 and TRBJ1-2; the match to TRBD1 covers 9 bases. V was pared by 6 bases and J by 7 bases, with 9 bases of the junction left unmatched. The CDR3 is 14 residues long. Germline V CDR1 and CDR2: MNHEY, SMNVEV (reference sequence). The CDR3 here is CASSPGQGFFGYTF. The CDR3 DNA follows: TGTGCCAGCAGCCCGGGACAGGGATTTTTTGGCTACACCTTC.

For this clone: Other nucleotide sequences in the sample specify the same CDR3. The CDR3 reads CASSLGQNYGYTF. CDR3 coding DNA: TGTGCCAGCAGCTTGGGACAAAACTATGGCTACACCTTC. This chain joins TRBV5-6 and TRBJ1-2; D remains unclear. Deletions cut 0 bases from V and 2 bases from J, with 5 bases between. Per germline, CDR1 SGHDT and CDR2 YYEEEE. The CDR3 loop spans 13 amino acids.

This rearrangement joins TRBV24-1 to TRBJ2-3; the match to TRBD1 covers 10 bases. The CDR3 has 17 residues. The V gene end was trimmed by 4 bases and the J gene end by 1 base; junction bases not matched to a gene: 7. Germline loops: CDR1 KGHDR, CDR2 SFDVKD. As DNA, the CDR3 is TGTGCCACCAGTGACCCGGCCGGGACAGGGGGCACAGATACGCAGTATTTT. Protein: CATSDPAGTGGTDTQYF.

The genes are TRBV5-5 and TRBJ2-7, with D possibly matching TRBD2 (5 bases). Germline V gene data show CDR1 as SGHKS and CDR2 as YYEKEE (reference sequence). The CDR3 has 13 amino acids. Trimming took 1 base from V and 5 from J, leaving 10 bases between them. In nucleotides, the CDR3 is TGTGCCAGCAGCTTGTGGCTAGCTGACGAGCAGTACTTC. This sequence encodes CASSLWLADEQYF.

The J gene is TRBJ1-6, the V gene TRBV27; D possibly corresponds to TRBD1 (6 bases). CDR3 length equals 14 residues. V was pared by 7 bases and J by 6 bases, with 13 bases between. The germline CDR1 and CDR2 sequences are MNHEY and SMNVEV (reference sequence). DNA for the CDR3: TGTGCCAGCACTCTGGGGGCAGTTAATTCACCCCTCCACTTT. This codes for CASTLGAVNSPLHF.

The chain joins TRBV19 to TRBJ2-3; 8 bases are a match to TRBD2. The germline V gene has CDR1 LNHDA and CDR2 SQIVND (reference sequence). The CDR3 extends over 16 amino acids. The junction had 9 bases not matched to a gene; V was cut back by 3 bases and J by 4 bases. The CDR3 DNA reads TGTGCCAGTAGTATCGTGGCGGGAGGACGTCCAGATACGCAGTATTTT. Its protein product is CASSIVAGGRPDTQYF.

This sequence joins TRBV6-5 and TRBJ2-7, with 8 nucleotides matching TRBD1. The length of the CDR3 is 12 residues. After removal of 8 bases from V and 3 bases from J, the junction contained 3 bases not matched to a gene. Germline CDR1 and CDR2: MNHEY and SVGAGI. CDR3 protein: CASSRGLYEQYF. CDR3 sequence (DNA): TGTGCCAGCTCCAGGGGGCTCTACGAGCAGTACTTC.